This TCR beta chain was found in a study of CD8+ T cells in alopecia areata. Across the whole study: Twice a day, 5 to 10 mg of oral tofacitinib was administered to treated patients.

The treatment here: oral pan-JAK inhibitor, 5-10 mg twice daily. The investigators collected lesional scalp punch biopsies and peripheral blood from alopecia areata patients. Extraction and reverse transcription of RNA yielded cDNA as the sequencing template. TCRdb's copy holds only in-frame clones and misses some; the assay was immunoSEQ multiplex PCR. In the table there are fewer than 200,000 clones, about three fifths of which are singletons. Study conclusions and caveats: Clonality was higher in lesional than normal scalp, especially in alopecia totalis/universalis.

This clone was observed a few times. Its specificity is unknown. Germline lookup yields CDR1 SQVTM and CDR2 ANQGSEA. The CDR3 sequence is 14 residues long. The J segment lost 7 bases and the V segment lost 1 base, leaving 5 bases of the junction unmatched. This clonotype was obtained from a human donor with alopecia areata. V is TRBV29-1 and J is TRBJ2-1; 9 bases match TRBD1. The specimen comprised CD8+ T cells sorted from blood, sampled at week 24, from a patient treated with tofacitinib. The CDR3 DNA sequence: TGCAGCGTTGAAGCGGGGACAGGGCATAATGAGCAGTTCTTC. Translating it yields CSVEAGTGHNEQFF.